Listed below are T cell receptor beta chains from one sample, sequenced in a study of T cell clonotyping in hematopoietic cell transplantation. Measured with immunoSEQ multiplex PCR; TCRdb has only the in-frame clones, and not every one. The sample lists some 15,000 clones, more than 75% occurring once. The source material was PBMCs, sampled 100 days after allogeneic stem cell transplant. The receptors stem from a male patient over 55 who had an allogeneic stem cell transplant from a related donor, so the T cells may come from the graft donor. Some clones in this sample may be carry-over from other donors' samples. The CDR3 runs from the conserved cysteine through the conserved F or W. The D gene is left open where the match is weak. Size tells how often a clone was seen (once, few, many) or the class of an expanded clone, and some rows leave it out.

clone_size: NA; d_call: NA; j_call: TRBJ1-1; v_call: TRBV11-3; cdr3_nt: TGTGCCAGCAGCTTTTCTACTACTGAAGCTTTCTTT; cdr3_aa: CASSFSTTEAFF
clone_size: NA; d_call: NA; j_call: TRBJ1-1; v_call: TRBV4-3; cdr3_nt: TGCGCCAGCAGCCAAGATTCCGGCACTTCTCAGGCTTTCTTT; cdr3_aa: CASSQDSGTSQAFF
clone_size: NA; d_call: NA; j_call: TRBJ2-1; v_call: TRBV30; cdr3_nt: TGTGCCTGGAGGATAGGTGGGGGGGCTGACTCACGGAATGAGCAGTTCTTC; cdr3_aa: CAWRIGGGADSRNEQFF
clone_size: NA; d_call: NA; j_call: TRBJ2-7; v_call: TRBV9; cdr3_nt: TGTGCCAGCAGCGTAGTCCCGGGTCCAGAGCAGTACTTC; cdr3_aa: CASSVVPGPEQYF
clone_size: once; d_call: TRBD2; j_call: TRBJ2-1; v_call: TRBV11-3; cdr3_nt: TGTGCCAGCAGCTCCCTCGTGTGGGGAGGGCGGATTGAGCAGTTCTTC; cdr3_aa: CASSSLVWGGRIEQFF
clone_size: NA; d_call: NA; j_call: TRBJ2-5; v_call: TRBV5-1; cdr3_nt: TGCGCCAGCAGCGGGGGGGCCGAAGAGACCCAGTACTTC; cdr3_aa: CASSGGAEETQYF
clone_size: NA; d_call: TRBD2; j_call: TRBJ2-7; v_call: TRBV19; cdr3_nt: TGTGCCAGTAGTTTATTCCGGGAGGCCCACGAGCAGTACTTC; cdr3_aa: CASSLFREAHEQYF
clone_size: NA; d_call: TRBD1; j_call: TRBJ2-7; v_call: TRBV5-6; cdr3_nt: TGTGCCAGCAGTACGCCGTGGACAGGGGGCCACGAGCAGTACTTC; cdr3_aa: CASSTPWTGGHEQYF
clone_size: NA; d_call: NA; j_call: TRBJ1-3; v_call: TRBV9; cdr3_nt: TGTGCCAGCAGCGTAGGGACAGTAACTGGAAACACCATATATTTT; cdr3_aa: CASSVGTVTGNTIYF
clone_size: NA; d_call: TRBD1; j_call: TRBJ1-2; v_call: TRBV6-5; cdr3_nt: TGTGCCAGCAGTCGAAAGGGGGCGGGTAACTATGGCTACACCTTC; cdr3_aa: CASSRKGAGNYGYTF
clone_size: NA; d_call: TRBD1; j_call: TRBJ1-4; v_call: TRBV9; cdr3_nt: TGTGCCAGCAGCGTAGGACAGGGCCCCTCATTAGGTAATGAAAAACTGTTTTTT; cdr3_aa: CASSVGQGPSLGNEKLFF
clone_size: once; d_call: NA; j_call: TRBJ2-5; v_call: TRBV7-2; cdr3_nt: TGTGCCAGCAGCCTAATGTACCAAGAGACCCAGTACTTC; cdr3_aa: CASSLMYQETQYF
clone_size: NA; d_call: TRBD2; j_call: TRBJ2-3; v_call: TRBV5-1; cdr3_nt: TGCGCCAGCAGCGCGCTTGGCGGGGGGCCGGGAACGCAGTATTTT; cdr3_aa: CASSALGGGPGTQYF